The 21 T cell receptor beta chains presented below share a single source sample, sequenced in a study of beta chain features in type 1 diabetes. Sequenced material consisted of expressed TCRB transcripts (all of the isolated RNA was reverse transcribed). Measured with immunoSEQ multiplex PCR; TCRdb has only the in-frame clones, and not every one. Of around 240,000 clones listed, more than 9% are singletons. Sequencing used naive CD4+ T cells from blood. The origin of the receptors is a woman aged 18-29 years in good health.

The chain joins TRBV5-1 to TRBJ2-1; D is perhaps TRBD2 (5 bases). This CDR3 spans 15 amino acids. From germline, CDR1 is SGHRS and CDR2 YFSETQ. V lost 0 bases and J 9 bases, leaving 16 bases between the germline ends. The CDR3 region is CASSLAPLGKGEQFF. DNA of the CDR3: TGCGCCAGCAGCTTGGCGCCTCTCGGGAAAGGTGAGCAGTTCTTC.

This clone was detected only a few times. This chain uses TRBV6-5 with TRBJ2-7; D possibly corresponds to TRBD2 (5 bases). Trimming removed 6 bases at V and 2 bases at J, with 17 bases between. This CDR3 is built from 15 residues. The germline CDR1 and CDR2 sequences are MNHEY and SVGAGI. CDR3 residues: CASRPRDSFPYEQYF. CDR3 DNA sequence: TGTGCCAGCAGGCCCCGGGATTCTTTCCCCTACGAGCAGTACTTC.

J is TRBJ1-2 and V is TRBV6-6; 10 bases agree with TRBD1. J gave up 14 bases and V 4 bases, and 7 bases lay outside the gene matches. This CDR3 comprises 12 residues. The germline V gene has CDR1 MNHNY and CDR2 SVGAGI (reference sequence). CDR3 protein: CASSWDRGLSTF. As DNA, the CDR3 is TGTGCCAGCAGTTGGGACAGGGGCTTATCAACCTTC.

This clone was observed a handful of times. The rearrangement joins TRBV2 to TRBJ1-5, with 7 bases lining up with TRBD1. The CDR3 is 15 amino acids. V lost 4 bases to trimming and J lost 5 bases; unmatched junction nucleotides: 8. Germline V gives CDR1 SNHLY, CDR2 FYNNEI. The CDR3 nucleotides read TGTGCCAGCAGTGCTGAGACAGGGACGGATCAGCCCCAGCATTTT. Amino acid sequence: CASSAETGTDQPQHF.

This chain links TRBV6-1 with TRBJ1-1, with 7 bases matching TRBD1. The V gene end was trimmed by 7 bases and the J gene end by 7 bases; junction bases not matched to a gene: 9. CDR1 is MNHNS and CDR2 is SASEGT in the germline V gene. This CDR3 contains 13 residues. The CDR3 nucleotides read TGTGCCAGCACCCGACAGGGTCCAAATGAAGCTTTCTTT. It specifies CASTRQGPNEAFF.

This clone was detected a few times. This chain uses TRBV6-5 with TRBJ1-4; 7 bases map to TRBD1. The V gene end was trimmed by 4 bases and the J gene end by 4 bases; junction bases not matched to a gene: 6. Germline lookup yields CDR1 MNHEY and CDR2 SVGAGI. The CDR3 contains 15 residues. CDR3 coding DNA: TGTGCCAGCAGTTCCCGGACAGGTGGTAATGAAAAACTGTTTTTT. Its translation: CASSSRTGGNEKLFF.

The V and J genes are TRBV11-2 and TRBJ1-1; D gene uncertain. Germline CDR1 and CDR2: SGHAT and FQNNGV. V was clipped by 5 bases and J by 3 bases, with 10 bases between them. The CDR3 has 13 amino acids. The CDR3 is CASSRGPDTEAFF. The CDR3 bases are TGTGCCAGCAGCCGTGGGCCGGACACTGAAGCTTTCTTT.

This clone was found a few times. J is TRBJ2-7 and V is TRBV5-1, with D tentatively TRBD1 (5 bases). V was trimmed by 0 bases and J by 5 bases, leaving 6 bases between them. CDR3 size: 12 residues. Germline values: CDR1 SGHRS, CDR2 YFSETQ. The CDR3 DNA is TGCGCCAGCAGCTTGGAAGGGGACGAGCAGTACTTC. This gives the protein CASSLEGDEQYF.

The rearrangement joins TRBV30 to TRBJ1-4; D ambiguous. CDR3 length: 11 residues. The germline CDR1 and CDR2 sequences are GTSNPN and SVGIG (reference sequence). Trimming removed 3 bases from V and 12 bases from J, with 11 bases in between. CDR3 DNA sequence: TGTGCCTGGAGCAACCCCGGGGAACTGTTTTTT. The encoded protein is CAWSNPGELFF.

This clone was found a few times. The chain couples TRBV6-5 to TRBJ2-3, with D unclear. The CDR3 totals 14 residues. The V end was cut by 6 bases, the J end by 2 bases, with 12 bases between. In germline, CDR1 is MNHEY, CDR2 SVGAGI. CDR3 sequence: CASRERNPTDTQYF. CDR3 nucleotide sequence: TGTGCCAGCAGGGAGAGAAATCCCACAGATACGCAGTATTTT.

This clone was detected a few times. The chain has TRBV5-1 and TRBJ2-1, with 8 bases fitting TRBD2. This CDR3 has 16 amino acids. The germline V gene has CDR1 SGHRS and CDR2 YFSETQ. The J segment lost 8 bases and the V segment lost 4 bases, leaving 14 bases of the junction unmatched. The CDR3 reads CASSSIGAGVGDEQFF. CDR3 sequence (DNA): TGCGCCAGCAGCAGCATAGGAGCGGGAGTTGGGGATGAGCAGTTCTTC.

This clone turned up a few times. The chain combines TRBV2 with TRBJ1-1; 9 bases match TRBD1. CDR1 is SNHLY and CDR2 is FYNNEI in the germline V gene. Trimming took 6 bases from V and 5 from J; bases not matched to a gene: 4. CDR3 length: 13 amino acids. The CDR3 sequence: CASRRDRVTEAFF. The CDR3 DNA reads TGTGCCAGCAGGAGGGACAGGGTGACTGAAGCTTTCTTT.

Only a few counts were recorded for this clone. The chain links TRBV11-3 to TRBJ2-5; D unresolved. The germline CDR1 and CDR2 sequences are SGHNT and YENEEA. Trimming cost V 5 bases and J 6 bases, with 4 bases left between them. The CDR3 is made up of 10 amino acids. The CDR3 sequence is CASSLQTQYF. The CDR3 bases are TGTGCCAGCAGCCTACAGACCCAGTACTTC.

The V call is TRBV7-9, the J call TRBJ1-2; possible D gene TRBD1, 6 bases. CDR3 size: 16 residues. Germline CDR1 SEHNR, CDR2 FQNEAQ (reference sequence). Trimming shortened V by 7 bases and J by 2 bases, and 20 bases separated the two germline ends. For the CDR3, the DNA is TGTGCCAGCAAACCCCAGGCGGCAGGGGAGAACTATGGCTACACCTTC. Protein: CASKPQAAGENYGYTF.

This clone was observed a few times. The rearrangement links TRBV9 to TRBJ2-2, with D possibly TRBD2 on 6 matching bases. Germline V gene data show CDR1 as SGDLS and CDR2 as YYNGEE. The germline V and J ends were trimmed by 2 bases and 1 base, with 6 bases remaining between them. The CDR3 is made up of 14 amino acids. The CDR3 loop is CASSVGGNTGELFF. The DNA of the CDR3 is TGTGCCAGCAGCGTCGGGGGGAACACCGGGGAGCTGTTTTTT.

The chain uses TRBV30 and TRBJ1-4; 7 bases match TRBD1. Germline V CDR1 and CDR2: GTSNPN, SVGIG (reference sequence). The V gene end was trimmed by 7 bases and the J gene end by 8 bases; junction bases not matched to a gene: 4. This CDR3 region has 11 residues. CDR3 nucleotides: TGTGCCTTGGGACAGCAAGAAAAACTGTTTTTT. It is translated as CALGQQEKLFF.

The chain has TRBV13 and TRBJ2-5; TRBD1 agrees at 7 bases. With V trimmed by 3 bases and J by 3 bases, 4 bases remained unmatched. The CDR3 consists of 14 residues. Germline V gene lookup returns CDR1 PRHDT and CDR2 FYEKMQ (reference sequence). CDR3 region: CASSLGTAKETQYF. The CDR3 nucleotides read TGTGCCAGCAGCTTGGGGACAGCAAAAGAGACCCAGTACTTC.

V gene TRBV11-2 combines with J gene TRBJ2-7; 10 bases are a match to TRBD1. Germline V gene sequence: CDR1 SGHAT, CDR2 FQNNGV. V dropped 0 bases and J dropped 3; count of bases not matched to a gene: 5. This CDR3 region has 16 residues. The CDR3 here is CASSLDRTGGLYEQYF. The CDR3 nucleotides are TGTGCCAGCAGCTTAGACCGGACAGGGGGACTCTACGAGCAGTACTTC.

J is TRBJ1-2 and V is TRBV5-4; TRBD1 matches at 8 bases. Trimming at V came to 4 bases and at J to 8 bases, leaving 4 bases not matched to a gene. This CDR3 spans 12 amino acids. The germline V gene encodes CDR1 SGHNT and CDR2 YYREEE (reference sequence). The CDR3 loop is CASSLDREGYTF. CDR3 coding DNA: TGTGCCAGCAGCCTGGACAGGGAGGGCTACACCTTC.

This clone was detected only a few times. This sequence joins TRBV5-1 and TRBJ2-5, with 14 bases identical to TRBD2. Germline V gene sequence: CDR1 SGHRS, CDR2 YFSETQ. Losses at the gene ends were 4 bases for V and 1 base for J; bases not matched to a gene: 6. CDR3 length: 17 residues. The CDR3, as DNA: TGCGCCAGCAGCCCCGGGGGACTAGCGGGGGCCCAAGAGACCCAGTACTTC. This encodes CASSPGGLAGAQETQYF.

This clone was counted only a few times. CDR3 region: CASSLAGGPGTDTQYF. The CDR3 DNA sequence: TGTGCCAGCAGCTTAGCGGGAGGGCCAGGCACAGATACGCAGTATTTT. The chain uses TRBV7-8 and TRBJ2-3, with 7 bases matching TRBD2. Germline CDR1 SGHVS, CDR2 FQNEAQ. With 0 bases clipped from V and 1 base from J, the junction kept 4 bases outside the gene matches. The CDR3 has 16 amino acids.